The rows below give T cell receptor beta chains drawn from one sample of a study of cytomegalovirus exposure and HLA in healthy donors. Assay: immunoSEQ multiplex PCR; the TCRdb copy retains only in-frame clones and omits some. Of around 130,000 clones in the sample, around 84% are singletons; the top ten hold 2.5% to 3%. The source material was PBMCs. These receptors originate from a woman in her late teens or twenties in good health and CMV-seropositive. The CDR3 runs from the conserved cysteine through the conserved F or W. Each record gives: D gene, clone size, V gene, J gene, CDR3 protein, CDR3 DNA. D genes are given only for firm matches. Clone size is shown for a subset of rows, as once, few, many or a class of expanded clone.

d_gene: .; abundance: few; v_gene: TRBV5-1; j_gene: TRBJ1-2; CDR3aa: CASGGEGYGYTF; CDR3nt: TGCGCCAGCGGAGGGGAGGGCTATGGCTACACCTTC
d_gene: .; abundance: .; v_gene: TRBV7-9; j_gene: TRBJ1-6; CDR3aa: CASSPTGSYNSPLHF; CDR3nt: TGTGCCAGCAGCCCCACGGGGTCCTATAATTCACCCCTCCACTTT
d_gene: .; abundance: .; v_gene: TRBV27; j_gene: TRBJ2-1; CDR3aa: CASSIRQNYNEQFF; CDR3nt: TGTGCCAGCAGTATAAGACAGAACTACAATGAGCAGTTCTTC
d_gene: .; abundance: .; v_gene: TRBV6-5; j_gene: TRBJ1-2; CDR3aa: CASSDTLPYGYTF; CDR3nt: TGTGCCAGCAGTGACACCCTACCCTATGGCTACACCTTC
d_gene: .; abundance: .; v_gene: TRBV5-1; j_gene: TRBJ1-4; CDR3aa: CASSLTAPNEKLFF; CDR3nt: TGCGCCAGCAGCCTGACAGCACCTAATGAAAAACTGTTTTTT
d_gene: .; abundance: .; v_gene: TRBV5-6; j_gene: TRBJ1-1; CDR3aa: CASRGREGVNTEAFF; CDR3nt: TGTGCCAGCAGGGGCAGGGAGGGTGTGAACACTGAAGCTTTCTTT
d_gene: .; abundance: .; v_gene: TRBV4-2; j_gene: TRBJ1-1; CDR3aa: CASSLRRGPTEAFF; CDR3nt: TGTGCCAGCAGCCTAAGACGGGGTCCCACTGAAGCTTTCTTT
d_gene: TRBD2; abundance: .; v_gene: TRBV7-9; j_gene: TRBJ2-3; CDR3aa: CASSLPGGGSDRGTDTQYF; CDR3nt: TGTGCCAGCAGCTTACCGGGCGGGGGATCCGACCGGGGCACAGATACGCAGTATTTT
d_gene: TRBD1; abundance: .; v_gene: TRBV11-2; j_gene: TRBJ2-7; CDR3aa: CASSSDRGRGYEQYF; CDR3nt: TGTGCCAGCAGCTCCGACAGGGGGCGCGGGTACGAGCAGTACTTC
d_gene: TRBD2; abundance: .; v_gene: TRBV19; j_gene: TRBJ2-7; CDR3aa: CASALAGVNYEQYF; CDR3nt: TGTGCCAGTGCCCTAGCGGGGGTGAACTACGAGCAGTACTTC
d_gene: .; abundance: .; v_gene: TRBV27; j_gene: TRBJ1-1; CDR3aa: CASSLSFFSSEAFF; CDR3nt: TGTGCCAGCAGTTTATCTTTTTTCAGTTCTGAAGCTTTCTTT
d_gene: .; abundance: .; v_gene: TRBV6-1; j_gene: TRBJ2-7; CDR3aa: CASTTQRGEQYF; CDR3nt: TGTGCCAGCACCACCCAAAGAGGAGAGCAGTACTTC
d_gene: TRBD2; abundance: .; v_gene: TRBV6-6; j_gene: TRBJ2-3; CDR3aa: CASSSRLAGANTQYF; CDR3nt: TGTGCCAGCAGTTCGAGACTAGCGGGCGCTAATACGCAGTATTTT
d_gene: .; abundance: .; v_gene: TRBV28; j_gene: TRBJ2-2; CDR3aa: CASSGGLRVRELFF; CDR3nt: TGTGCCAGCAGCGGGGGGCTACGAGTCCGGGAGCTGTTTTTT
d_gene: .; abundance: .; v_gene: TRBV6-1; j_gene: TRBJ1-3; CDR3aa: CASSEAPGAGNTIYF; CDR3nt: TGTGCCAGCAGTGAAGCACCAGGGGCTGGAAACACCATATATTTT
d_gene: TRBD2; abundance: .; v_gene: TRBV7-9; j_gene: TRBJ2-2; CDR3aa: CASSLDAGGYTGELFF; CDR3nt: TGTGCCAGCAGCTTAGACGCGGGAGGATACACCGGGGAGCTGTTTTTT
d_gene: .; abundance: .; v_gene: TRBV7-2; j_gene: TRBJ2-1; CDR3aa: CASTPAGWYNEQFF; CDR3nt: TGTGCCAGCACCCCCGCGGGGTGGTACAATGAGCAGTTCTTC
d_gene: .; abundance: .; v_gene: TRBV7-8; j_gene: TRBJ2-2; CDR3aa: CASSPGTLNTGELFF; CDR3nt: TGTGCCAGCAGCCCCGGGACACTCAACACCGGGGAGCTGTTTTTT
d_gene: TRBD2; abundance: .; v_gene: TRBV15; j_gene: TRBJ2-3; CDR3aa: CATSRDGLAGGRGTDTQYF; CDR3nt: TGTGCCACCAGCAGAGACGGACTAGCGGGGGGGCGGGGCACAGATACGCAGTATTTT
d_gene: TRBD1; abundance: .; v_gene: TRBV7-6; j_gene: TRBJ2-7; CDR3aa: CASSPGQGAYEQYF; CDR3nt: TGTGCCAGCAGCCCGGGACAGGGGGCTTACGAGCAGTACTTC
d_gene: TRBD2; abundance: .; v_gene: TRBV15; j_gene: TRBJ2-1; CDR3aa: CATSREISGGVNEQFF; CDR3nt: TGTGCCACCAGCAGAGAAATTAGCGGGGGAGTTAATGAGCAGTTCTTC
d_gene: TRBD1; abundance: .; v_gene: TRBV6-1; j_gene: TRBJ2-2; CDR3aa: CASRTDRGAGELFF; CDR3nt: TGTGCCAGCAGAACCGACAGGGGGGCCGGGGAGCTGTTTTTT
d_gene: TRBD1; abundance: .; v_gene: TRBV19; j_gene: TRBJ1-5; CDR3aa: CASSILGQGSQPQHF; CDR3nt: TGTGCCAGTAGTATTCTAGGACAGGGAAGCCAGCCCCAGCATTTT
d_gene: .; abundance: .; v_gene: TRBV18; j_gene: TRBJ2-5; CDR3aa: CASSPRGSSRETQYF; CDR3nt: TGTGCCAGCTCACCCCGGGGTAGCTCGCGGGAGACCCAGTACTTC
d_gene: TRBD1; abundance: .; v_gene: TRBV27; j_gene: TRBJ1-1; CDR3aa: CASSPYPTGGYTEAFF; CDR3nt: TGTGCCAGCAGTCCCTACCCCACAGGGGGCTACACTGAAGCTTTCTTT